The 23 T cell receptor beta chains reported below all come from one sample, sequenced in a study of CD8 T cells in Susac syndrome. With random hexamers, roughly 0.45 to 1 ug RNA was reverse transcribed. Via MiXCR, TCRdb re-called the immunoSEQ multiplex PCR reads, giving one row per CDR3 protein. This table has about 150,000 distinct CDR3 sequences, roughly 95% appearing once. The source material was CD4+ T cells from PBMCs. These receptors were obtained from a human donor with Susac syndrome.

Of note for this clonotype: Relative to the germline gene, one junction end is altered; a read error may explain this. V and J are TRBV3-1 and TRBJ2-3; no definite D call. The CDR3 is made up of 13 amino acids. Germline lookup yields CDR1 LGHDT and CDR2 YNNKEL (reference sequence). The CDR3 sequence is CASSQVPRDAQYF. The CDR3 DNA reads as TGTGCCAGCAGCCAAGTTCCAAGAGATGCGCAGTATTTT.

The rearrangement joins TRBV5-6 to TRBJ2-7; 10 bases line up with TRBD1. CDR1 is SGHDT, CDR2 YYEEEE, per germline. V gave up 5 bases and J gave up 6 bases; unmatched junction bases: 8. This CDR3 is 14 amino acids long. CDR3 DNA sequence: TGTGCCAGCAGAAGGACAGGGGGATATGTCGAGCAGTACTTC. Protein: CASRRTGGYVEQYF. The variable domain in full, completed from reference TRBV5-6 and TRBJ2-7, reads DAGVTQSPTHLIKTRGQQVTLRCSPKSGHDTVSWYQQALGQGPQFIFQYYEEEERQRGNFPDRFSGHQFPNYSSELNVNALLLGDSALYLCASRRTGGYVEQYFGPGTRLTVT.

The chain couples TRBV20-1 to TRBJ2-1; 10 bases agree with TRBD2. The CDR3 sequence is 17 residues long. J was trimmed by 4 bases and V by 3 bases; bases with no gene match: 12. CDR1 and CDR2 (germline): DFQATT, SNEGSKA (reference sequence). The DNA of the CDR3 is TGCAGTGCTAGTCTCCGCTTAACTAGCGGGGTATACAATGAGCAGTTCTTC. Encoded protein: CSASLRLTSGVYNEQFF.

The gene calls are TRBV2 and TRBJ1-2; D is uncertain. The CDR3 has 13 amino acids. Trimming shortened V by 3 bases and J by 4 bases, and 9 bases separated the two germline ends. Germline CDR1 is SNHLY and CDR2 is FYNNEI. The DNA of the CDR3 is TGTGCCAGCAGTGATTCGAGTGTCTATGGCTACACCTTC. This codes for CASSDSSVYGYTF. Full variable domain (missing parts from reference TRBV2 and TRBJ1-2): EPEVTQTPSHQVTQMGQEVILRCVPISNHLYFYWYRQILGQKVEFLVSFYNNEISEKSEIFDDQFSVERPDGSNFTLKIRSTKLEDSAMYFCASSDSSVYGYTFGSGTRLTVV.

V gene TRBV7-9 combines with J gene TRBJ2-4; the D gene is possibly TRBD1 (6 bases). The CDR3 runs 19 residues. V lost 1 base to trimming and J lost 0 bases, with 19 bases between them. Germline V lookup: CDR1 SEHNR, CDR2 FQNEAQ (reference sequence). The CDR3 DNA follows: TGTGCCAGCAGCTTAGGCCCTCCGAGGACAGCTCTAGCCAAAAACATTCAGTACTTC. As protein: CASSLGPPRTALAKNIQYF.

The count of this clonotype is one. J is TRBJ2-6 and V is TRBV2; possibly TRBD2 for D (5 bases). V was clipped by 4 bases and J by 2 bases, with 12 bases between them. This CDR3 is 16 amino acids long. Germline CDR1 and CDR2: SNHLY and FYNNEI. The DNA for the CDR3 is TGTGCCAGCAGTGGACACAGAGCGGCTGGGGCCAACGTCCTGACTTTC. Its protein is CASSGHRAAGANVLTF.

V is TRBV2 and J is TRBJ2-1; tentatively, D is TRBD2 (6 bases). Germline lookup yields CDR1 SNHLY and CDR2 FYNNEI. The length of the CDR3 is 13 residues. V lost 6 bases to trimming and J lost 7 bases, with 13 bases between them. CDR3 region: CASRARGGNEQFF. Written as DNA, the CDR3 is TGTGCCAGCAGGGCGCGGGGTGGGAATGAGCAGTTCTTC.

The CDR3 nucleotides read TGTGCCAGCAGCCTTACAGGGTATAATTCACCCCTCCACTTT. It encodes CASSLTGYNSPLHF. The chain employs TRBV3-1 and TRBJ1-6; possibly TRBD1 for D (6 bases). The CDR3 sequence is 14 residues long. CDR1 and CDR2 (germline): LGHDT, YNNKEL (reference sequence). Trimming removed 4 bases from V and 4 bases from J, with 8 bases in between.

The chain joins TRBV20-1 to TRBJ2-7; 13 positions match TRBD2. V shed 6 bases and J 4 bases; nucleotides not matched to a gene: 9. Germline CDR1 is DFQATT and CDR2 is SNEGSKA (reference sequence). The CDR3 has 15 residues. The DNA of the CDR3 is TGCAGTGCCCTACTAGCGGGGGGGCCTAGGTACGAGCAGTACTTC. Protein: CSALLAGGPRYEQYF.

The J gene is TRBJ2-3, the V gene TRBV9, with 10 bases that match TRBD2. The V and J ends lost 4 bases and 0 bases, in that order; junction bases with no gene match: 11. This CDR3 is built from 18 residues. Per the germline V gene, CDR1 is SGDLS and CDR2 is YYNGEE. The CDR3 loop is CASSTSSGGRHSTDTQYF. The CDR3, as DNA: TGTGCCAGCAGCACCTCTAGCGGGGGCCGACACAGCACAGATACGCAGTATTTT.

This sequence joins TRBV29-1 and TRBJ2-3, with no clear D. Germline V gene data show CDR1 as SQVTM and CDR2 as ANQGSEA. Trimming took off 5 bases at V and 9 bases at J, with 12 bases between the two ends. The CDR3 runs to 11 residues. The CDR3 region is CSVLAGVTQYF. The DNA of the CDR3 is TGCAGCGTTTTGGCAGGCGTAACGCAGTATTTT.

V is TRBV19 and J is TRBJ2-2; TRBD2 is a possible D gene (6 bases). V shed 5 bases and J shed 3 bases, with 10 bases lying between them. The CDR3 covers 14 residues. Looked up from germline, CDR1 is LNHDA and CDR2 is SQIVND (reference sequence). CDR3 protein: CASSAGSDTGELFF. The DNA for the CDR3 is TGTGCCAGTAGTGCCGGGAGTGACACCGGGGAGCTGTTTTTT.

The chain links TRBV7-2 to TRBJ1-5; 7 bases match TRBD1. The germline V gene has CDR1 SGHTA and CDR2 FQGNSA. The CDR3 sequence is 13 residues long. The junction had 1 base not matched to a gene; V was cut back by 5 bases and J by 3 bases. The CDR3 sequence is CASSGTANQPQHF. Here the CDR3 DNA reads TGTGCCAGCAGCGGGACAGCCAATCAGCCCCAGCATTTT.

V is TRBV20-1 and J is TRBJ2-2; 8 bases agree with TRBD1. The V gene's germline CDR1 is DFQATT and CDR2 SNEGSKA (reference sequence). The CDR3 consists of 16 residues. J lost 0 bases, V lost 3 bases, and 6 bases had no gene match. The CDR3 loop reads CSASSRDRSNTGELFF. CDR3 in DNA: TGCAGTGCTAGTTCCCGGGACAGGTCGAACACCGGGGAGCTGTTTTTT.

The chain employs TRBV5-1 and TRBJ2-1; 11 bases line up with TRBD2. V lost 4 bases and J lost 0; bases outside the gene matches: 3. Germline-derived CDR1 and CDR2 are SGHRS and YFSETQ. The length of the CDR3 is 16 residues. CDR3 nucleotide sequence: TGCGCCAGCAGCGCGACTAGCGGGGCCTCCTACAATGAGCAGTTCTTC. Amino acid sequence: CASSATSGASYNEQFF.

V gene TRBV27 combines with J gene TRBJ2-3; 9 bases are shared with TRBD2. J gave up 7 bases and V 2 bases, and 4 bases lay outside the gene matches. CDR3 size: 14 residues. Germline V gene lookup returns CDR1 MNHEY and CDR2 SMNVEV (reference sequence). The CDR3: CASSLEAGGYTQYF. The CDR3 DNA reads TGTGCCAGCAGTTTAGAAGCGGGGGGCTATACGCAGTATTTT.

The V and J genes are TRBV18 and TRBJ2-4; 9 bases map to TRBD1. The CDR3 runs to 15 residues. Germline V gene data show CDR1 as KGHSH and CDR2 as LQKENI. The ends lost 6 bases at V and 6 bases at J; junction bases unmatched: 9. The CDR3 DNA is TGTGCCAGCTCCACGGGACAGGGACTTAGAAACATTCAGTACTTC. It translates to CASSTGQGLRNIQYF.

The CDR3 coding sequence is TGTGCCAGCAGCCTAGCGGGGGGGTTTGAGCAGTTCTTC. Its translation is CASSLAGGFEQFF. The V gene is TRBV5-4, the J gene TRBJ2-1; 12 bases fit TRBD2. The CDR3 length is 13 residues. Germline CDR1 is SGHNT and CDR2 is YYREEE (reference sequence). The V and J ends lost 4 bases and 9 bases, in that order; junction bases with no gene match: 2.

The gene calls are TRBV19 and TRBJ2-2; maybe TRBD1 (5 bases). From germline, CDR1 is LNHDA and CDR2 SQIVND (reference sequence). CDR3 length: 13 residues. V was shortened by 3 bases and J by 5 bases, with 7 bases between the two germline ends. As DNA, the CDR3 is TGTGCCAGTAGTATCAGGGTAACCGGGGAGCTGTTTTTT. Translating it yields CASSIRVTGELFF.

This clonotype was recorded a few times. CDR3 sequence (DNA): TGTGCCAGCAGTTTTAGGGGGAGGAACGAGCAGTACTTC. Translating it yields CASSFRGRNEQYF. V usage is TRBV12-3 or TRBV12-4 and J usage is TRBJ2-7, with D perhaps TRBD1 or TRBD2 (6 bases each). The length of the CDR3 is 13 residues. Trimming removed 3 bases from V and 5 bases from J, with 11 bases in between.

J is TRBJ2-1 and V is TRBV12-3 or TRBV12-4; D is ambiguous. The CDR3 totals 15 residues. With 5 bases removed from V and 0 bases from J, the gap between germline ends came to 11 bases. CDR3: CASSPDPVSYNEQFF. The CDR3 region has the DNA TGTGCCAGCAGTCCCGACCCCGTCTCCTACAATGAGCAGTTCTTC.

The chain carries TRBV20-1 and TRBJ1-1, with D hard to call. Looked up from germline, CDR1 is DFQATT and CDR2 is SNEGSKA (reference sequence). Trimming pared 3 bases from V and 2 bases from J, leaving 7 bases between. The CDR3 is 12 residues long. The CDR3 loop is CSASGGNTEAFF. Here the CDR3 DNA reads TGCAGTGCTAGCGGTGGCAACACTGAAGCTTTCTTT.

The CDR3 here is CASSHGTGLRETQYF. In DNA, the CDR3 is TGTGCCAGCAGCCACGGGACCGGATTAAGAGAGACCCAGTACTTC. The chain employs TRBV14 and TRBJ2-5; D could derive from TRBD1 or TRBD2 (5 bases each). V lost 3 bases and J lost 4, with 15 bases in between. Germline CDR1 is SGHDN and CDR2 is FVKESK. The CDR3 length is 15 residues.